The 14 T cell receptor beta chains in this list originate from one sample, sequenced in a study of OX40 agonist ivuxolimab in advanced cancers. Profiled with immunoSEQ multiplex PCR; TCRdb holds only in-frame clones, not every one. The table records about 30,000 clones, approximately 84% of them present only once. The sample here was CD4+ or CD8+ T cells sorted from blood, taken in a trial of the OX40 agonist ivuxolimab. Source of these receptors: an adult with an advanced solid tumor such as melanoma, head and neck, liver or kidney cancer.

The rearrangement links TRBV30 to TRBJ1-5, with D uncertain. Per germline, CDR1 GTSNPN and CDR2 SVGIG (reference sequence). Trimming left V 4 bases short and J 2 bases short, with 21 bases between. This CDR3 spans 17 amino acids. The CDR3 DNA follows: TGTGCCTGGAAAAGTATCAGGCCAGTCGCCCGCAATCAGCCCCAGCATTTT. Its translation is CAWKSIRPVARNQPQHF.

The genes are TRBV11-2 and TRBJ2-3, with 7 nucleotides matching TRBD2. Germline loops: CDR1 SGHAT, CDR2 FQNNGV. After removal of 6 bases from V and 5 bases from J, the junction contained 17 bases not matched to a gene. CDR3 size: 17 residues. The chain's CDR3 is CASRPTSSAGDIDTQYF. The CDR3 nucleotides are TGTGCCAGCAGACCAACCAGTTCGGCGGGAGATATAGATACGCAGTATTTT. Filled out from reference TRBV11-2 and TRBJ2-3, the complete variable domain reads EAGVAQSPRYKIIEKRQSVAFWCNPISGHATLYWYQQILGQGPKLLIQFQNNGVVDDSQLPKDRFSAERLKGVDSTLKIQPAKLEDSAVYLCASRPTSSAGDIDTQYFGPGTRLTVL.

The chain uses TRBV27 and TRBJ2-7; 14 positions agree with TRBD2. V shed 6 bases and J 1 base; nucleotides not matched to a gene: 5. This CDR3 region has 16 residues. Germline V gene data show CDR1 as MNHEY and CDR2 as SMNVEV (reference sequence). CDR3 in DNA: TGTGCCAGCAGCGCGGGGACTAGCGGGAGTTCCTACGAGCAGTACTTC. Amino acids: CASSAGTSGSSYEQYF.

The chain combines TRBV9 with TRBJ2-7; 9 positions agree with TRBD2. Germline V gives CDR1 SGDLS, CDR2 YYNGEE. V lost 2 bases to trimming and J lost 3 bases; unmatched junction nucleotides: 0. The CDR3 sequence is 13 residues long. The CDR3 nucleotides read TGTGCCAGCAGCGTTAGCGGGGGCTACGAGCAGTACTTC. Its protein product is CASSVSGGYEQYF.

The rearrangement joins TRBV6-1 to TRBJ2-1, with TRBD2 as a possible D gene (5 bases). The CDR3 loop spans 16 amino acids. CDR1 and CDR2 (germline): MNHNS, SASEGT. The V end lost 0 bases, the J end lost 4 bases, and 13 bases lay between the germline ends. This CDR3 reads CASSEAHDPGYNEQFF. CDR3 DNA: TGTGCCAGCAGTGAAGCGCACGATCCGGGGTACAATGAGCAGTTCTTC.

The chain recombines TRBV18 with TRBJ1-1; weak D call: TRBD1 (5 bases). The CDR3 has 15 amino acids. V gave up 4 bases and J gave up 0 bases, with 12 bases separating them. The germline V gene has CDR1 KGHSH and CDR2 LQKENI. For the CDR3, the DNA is TGTGCCAGCTCACATGGGGGAAGGATGAACACTGAAGCTTTCTTT. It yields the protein CASSHGGRMNTEAFF.

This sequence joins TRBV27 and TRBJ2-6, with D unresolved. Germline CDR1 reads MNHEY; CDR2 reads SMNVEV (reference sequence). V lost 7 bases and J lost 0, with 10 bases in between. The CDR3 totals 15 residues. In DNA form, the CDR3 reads TGTGCCAGCAAGGGCAGGACCTCTGGGGCCAACGTCCTGACTTTC. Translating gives CASKGRTSGANVLTF.

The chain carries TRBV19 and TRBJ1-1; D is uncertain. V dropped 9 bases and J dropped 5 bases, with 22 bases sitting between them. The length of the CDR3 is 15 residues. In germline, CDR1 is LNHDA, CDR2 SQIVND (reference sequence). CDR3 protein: CASRYLGELGTEAFF. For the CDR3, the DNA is TGTGCCAGCCGCTATCTTGGGGAACTAGGGACTGAAGCTTTCTTT.

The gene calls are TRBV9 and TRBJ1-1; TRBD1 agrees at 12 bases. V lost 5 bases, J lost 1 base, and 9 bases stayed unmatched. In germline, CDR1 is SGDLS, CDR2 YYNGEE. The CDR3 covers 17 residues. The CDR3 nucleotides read TGTGCCAGCAGTGATGGGACAGGGGGCAGGGGGAACACTGAAGCTTTCTTT. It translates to CASSDGTGGRGNTEAFF.

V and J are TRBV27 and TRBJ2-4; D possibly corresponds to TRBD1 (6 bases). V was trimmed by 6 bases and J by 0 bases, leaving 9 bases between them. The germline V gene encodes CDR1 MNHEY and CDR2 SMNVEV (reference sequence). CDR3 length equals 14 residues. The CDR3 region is CASSSGEAKNIQYF. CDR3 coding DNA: TGTGCCAGCAGCTCAGGGGAAGCCAAAAACATTCAGTACTTC.

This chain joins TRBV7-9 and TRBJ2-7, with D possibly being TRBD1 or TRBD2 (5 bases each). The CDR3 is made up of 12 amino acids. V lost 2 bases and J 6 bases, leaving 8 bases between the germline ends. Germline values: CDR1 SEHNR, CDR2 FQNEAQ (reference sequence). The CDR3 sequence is CASSLIGTEQYF. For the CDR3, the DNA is TGTGCCAGCAGCTTAATAGGGACCGAGCAGTACTTC.

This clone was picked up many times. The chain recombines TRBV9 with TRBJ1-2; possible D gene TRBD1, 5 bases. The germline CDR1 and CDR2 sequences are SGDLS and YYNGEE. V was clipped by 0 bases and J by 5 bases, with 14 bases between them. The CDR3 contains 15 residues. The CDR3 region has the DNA TGTGCCAGCAGCGTAGCAGTCAGTTGGGGGTATGGCTACACCTTC. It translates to CASSVAVSWGYGYTF.

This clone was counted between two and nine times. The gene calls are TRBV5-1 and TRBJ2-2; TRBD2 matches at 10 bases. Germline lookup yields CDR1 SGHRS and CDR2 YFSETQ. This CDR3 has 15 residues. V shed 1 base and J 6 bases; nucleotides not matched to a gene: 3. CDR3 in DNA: TGCGCCAGCAGCTTGTACAGCGGGAGGGCCGGGGAGCTGTTTTTT. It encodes CASSLYSGRAGELFF.

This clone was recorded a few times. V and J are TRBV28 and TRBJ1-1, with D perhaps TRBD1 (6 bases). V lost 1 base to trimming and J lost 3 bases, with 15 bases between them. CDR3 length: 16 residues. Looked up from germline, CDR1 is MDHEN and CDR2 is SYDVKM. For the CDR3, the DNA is TGTGCCAGCAGTTTATTTATCGGGGGCGAGGACACTGAAGCTTTCTTT. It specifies CASSLFIGGEDTEAFF.